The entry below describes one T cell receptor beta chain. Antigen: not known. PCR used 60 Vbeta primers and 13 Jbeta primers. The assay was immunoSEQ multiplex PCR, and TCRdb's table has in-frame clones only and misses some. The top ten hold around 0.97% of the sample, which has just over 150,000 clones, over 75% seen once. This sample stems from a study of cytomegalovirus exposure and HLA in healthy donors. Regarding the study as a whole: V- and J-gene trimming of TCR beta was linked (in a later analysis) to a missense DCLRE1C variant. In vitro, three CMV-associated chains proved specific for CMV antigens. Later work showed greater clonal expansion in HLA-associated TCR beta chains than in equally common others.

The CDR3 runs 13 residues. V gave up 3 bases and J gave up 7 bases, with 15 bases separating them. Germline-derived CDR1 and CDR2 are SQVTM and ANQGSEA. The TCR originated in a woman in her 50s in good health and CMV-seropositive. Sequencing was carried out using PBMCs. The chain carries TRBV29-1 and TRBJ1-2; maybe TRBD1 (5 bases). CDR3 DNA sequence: TGCAGCGTTGATCAGGGTGTGGAACGTGGCTACACCTTC. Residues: CSVDQGVERGYTF.